The 20 T cell receptor beta chains below come from one sample, sequenced in a study of T cell responses to AZD1222 COVID-19 vaccine. The table came from immunoSEQ multiplex PCR; TCRdb's copy has only in-frame clones and leaves some out. The sample has 100,000 to 150,000 clones, around 84% seen once. The specimen comprised peripheral blood, sampled on day 0 of AZD1222 vaccination. The receptor set was obtained from an adult in good health.

V gene TRBV30 combines with J gene TRBJ1-2; D may be TRBD1 (5 bases). CDR3 length equals 13 residues. The ends were cut back, 3 bases at V and 2 bases at J, with 10 bases in the middle. Germline assignment: CDR1 GTSNPN and CDR2 SVGIG (reference sequence). The CDR3, as DNA: TGTGCCTGGAGGCGGGACGAGAACTATGGCTACACCTTC. This encodes CAWRRDENYGYTF.

This rearrangement joins TRBV7-2 to TRBJ1-6; D gene unclear. Trimming pared 5 bases from V and 8 bases from J, leaving 10 bases between. This CDR3 is built from 13 residues. Germline-derived CDR1 and CDR2 are SGHTA and FQGNSA. The CDR3 region is CASSKRLDSPLHF. CDR3 sequence (DNA): TGTGCCAGCAGCAAGAGGTTAGATTCACCCCTCCACTTT. Based on the CDR3 plus reference TRBV7-2 and TRBJ1-6, the full variable domain is GAGVSQSPSNKVTEKGKDVELRCDPISGHTALYWYRQSLGQGLEFLIYFQGNSAPDKSGLPSDRFSAERTGGSVSTLTIQRTQQEDSAVYLCASSKRLDSPLHFGNGTRLTVT.

This sequence joins TRBV7-6 and TRBJ2-7; no firm D call. There are 14 residues in the CDR3. Trimming left V 0 bases short and J 0 bases short, with 6 bases between. Per germline, CDR1 SGHVS and CDR2 FNYEAQ. CDR3 region: CASSLAGNSYEQYF. Written as DNA, the CDR3 is TGTGCCAGCAGCTTAGCAGGGAACTCCTACGAGCAGTACTTC.

The gene calls are TRBV7-2 and TRBJ2-5; 9 nucleotides match TRBD2. Germline loops: CDR1 SGHTA, CDR2 FQGNSA. This CDR3 has 19 residues. The ends lost 1 base at V and 2 bases at J; junction bases unmatched: 14. CDR3 nucleotides: TGTGCCAGCAGCTTAGTGAGCATGGCGGGGGGGGGATATCAAGAGACCCAGTACTTC. Its protein is CASSLVSMAGGGYQETQYF.

V usage is TRBV29-1 and J usage is TRBJ1-2; D is unclear. From germline, CDR1 is SQVTM and CDR2 ANQGSEA. The CDR3 is 9 amino acids. Trimming removed 7 bases at V and 8 bases at J, with 8 bases between. Here the CDR3 reads CSAEEGYTF. CDR3 nucleotides: TGCAGCGCGGAGGAAGGCTACACCTTC. The full variable domain, with the rest looked up from reference TRBV29-1 and TRBJ1-2, is SAVISQKPSRDICQRGTSLTIQCQVDSQVTMMFWYRQQPGQSLTLIATANQGSEATYESGFVIDKFPISRPNLTFSTLTVSNMSPEDSSIYLCSAEEGYTFGSGTRLTVV.

This chain links TRBV4-3 with TRBJ2-7; TRBD1 is a possible D gene (5 bases). The CDR3 covers 14 residues. Deletions cut 8 bases from V and 0 bases from J, with 14 bases between. CDR1 is LGHNA and CDR2 is YSLEER in the germline V gene. CDR3 sequence reads: CASGPDIGSYEQYF. CDR3 sequence (DNA): TGCGCCAGCGGCCCGGACATTGGCTCCTACGAGCAGTACTTC.

The V call is TRBV4-2, the J call TRBJ2-7, with 7 bases aligning to TRBD1. Germline CDR1 and CDR2: LGHNA and YNFKEQ. CDR3 length: 16 amino acids. V lost 5 bases to trimming and J lost 4 bases; unmatched junction nucleotides: 14. The CDR3 coding sequence is TGTGCCAGCAGCTCACAAGGGGGCCTTCACGGGTACGAGCAGTACTTC. It yields the protein CASSSQGGLHGYEQYF.

As to this clone: This same CDR3 is encoded by further DNA sequences in the sample. This chain links TRBV30 with TRBJ1-3, with unresolved D. From germline, CDR1 is GTSNPN and CDR2 SVGIG (reference sequence). There are 11 residues in the CDR3. V dropped 5 bases and J dropped 5 bases, with 7 bases sitting between them. CDR3: CAWSDRNTIYF. The CDR3 nucleotides read TGTGCCTGGTCTGACCGAAACACCATATATTTT.

Turning to this clone: Other DNA sequences in the sample encode the same CDR3. This sequence joins TRBV4-3 and TRBJ1-2, with D maybe TRBD1 (6 bases). Germline CDR1 LGHNA, CDR2 YSLEER. V lost 5 bases to trimming and J lost 7 bases, with 17 bases between them. CDR3 length: 14 amino acids. The CDR3 loop reads CASSGSGQGIGYTF. DNA of the CDR3: TGCGCCAGCAGCGGGTCGGGACAAGGTATTGGCTACACCTTC.

V gene TRBV28 combines with J gene TRBJ2-1; no firm D call. Trimming stripped 6 bases from V and 6 bases from J, with 12 bases between. The germline gives CDR1 MDHEN, CDR2 SYDVKM. The CDR3 runs 13 residues. In nucleotides, the CDR3 is TGTGCCAGCAGCCCGCGACGGGTCAATGAGCAGTTCTTC. Translation: CASSPRRVNEQFF.

V gene TRBV6-5 combines with J gene TRBJ1-3; no firm D call. CDR3 size: 14 residues. Germline CDR1 and CDR2: MNHEY and SVGAGI. V lost 2 bases and J 0 bases, leaving 5 bases between the germline ends. The DNA for the CDR3 is TGTGCCAGCAGTTACGAGGGCTCTGGAAACACCATATATTTT. This sequence encodes CASSYEGSGNTIYF.

V and J are TRBV28 and TRBJ1-6; no firm D call. The germline V gene encodes CDR1 MDHEN and CDR2 SYDVKM. The CDR3 has 9 residues. Trimming removed 7 bases from V and 14 bases from J, with 6 bases in between. The chain's CDR3 is CASNGTLHF. The CDR3 DNA reads TGTGCCAGCAACGGAACCCTCCACTTT.

The chain has TRBV3-1 (or the pseudogene TRBV3-2) and TRBJ2-3; 8 bases align to TRBD2. This CDR3 is built from 15 residues. V lost 7 bases and J lost 1; bases outside the gene matches: 7. Germline V lookup: CDR1 LGHDT, CDR2 YNNKEL (reference sequence). The CDR3 coding sequence is TGTGCCAGCACCCCGGGGCGGGGGGGCACAGATACGCAGTATTTT. Protein product: CASTPGRGGTDTQYF.

This clone is a singleton in its sample. The rearrangement links TRBV30 to TRBJ1-2, with D possibly TRBD1 on 6 matching bases. The CDR3 spans 14 residues. The ends were cut back, 5 bases at V and 0 bases at J, with 13 bases in the middle. Looked up from germline, CDR1 is GTSNPN and CDR2 is SVGIG (reference sequence). CDR3 DNA sequence: TGTGCCTGGGTTGGACAGCGCGCTAACTATGGCTACACCTTC. Amino acids: CAWVGQRANYGYTF.

The chain carries TRBV2 and TRBJ1-4; D gene unclear. V lost 3 bases to trimming and J lost 8 bases, with 16 bases between them. Germline lookup yields CDR1 SNHLY and CDR2 FYNNEI. The CDR3 extends over 15 amino acids. CDR3 amino acids: CASSDTPSPGEKLFF. Written as DNA, the CDR3 is TGTGCCAGCAGTGATACCCCCTCGCCGGGCGAAAAACTGTTTTTT.

This clone has only a few counts. The chain is built from TRBV7-9 and TRBJ1-1; D is ambiguous. The CDR3 is 12 amino acids. CDR1 is SEHNR, CDR2 FQNEAQ, per germline (reference sequence). Trimming removed 5 bases at V and 2 bases at J, with 6 bases between. The CDR3 here is CASSASNTEAFF. The DNA of the CDR3 is TGTGCCAGCAGCGCTTCAAACACTGAAGCTTTCTTT. Looking up the rest from reference TRBV7-9 and TRBJ1-1 gives the full variable domain: DTGVSQNPRHKITKRGQNVTFRCDPISEHNRLYWYRQTLGQGPEFLTYFQNEAQLEKSRLLSDRFSAERPKGSFSTLEIQRTEQGDSAMYLCASSASNTEAFFGQGTRLTVV.

CDR3 amino acids: CASTATHYGYTF. The CDR3 nucleotides are TGTGCCAGCACCGCGACCCACTATGGCTACACCTTC. This sequence joins TRBV6-1 and TRBJ1-2; D is unresolved. Trimming stripped 7 bases from V and 3 bases from J, with 9 bases between. The CDR3 is 12 amino acids. The germline gives CDR1 MNHNS, CDR2 SASEGT.

The chain links TRBV5-1 to TRBJ1-2; D is unresolved. The V end lost 4 bases, the J end lost 7 bases, and 23 bases lay between the germline ends. Germline values: CDR1 SGHRS, CDR2 YFSETQ. The CDR3 totals 16 residues. CDR3 DNA: TGCGCCAGCAGCCCAAAACGGATCCATTTTGGAGGTGGCTACACCTTC. Protein sequence: CASSPKRIHFGGGYTF. Filled out from reference TRBV5-1 and TRBJ1-2, the complete variable domain reads KAGVTQTPRYLIKTRGQQVTLSCSPISGHRSVSWYQQTPGQGLQFLFEYFSETQRNKGNFPGRFSGRQFSNSRSEMNVSTLELGDSALYLCASSPKRIHFGGGYTFGSGTRLTVV.

The chain links TRBV10-3 to TRBJ1-6; 7 bases are a match to TRBD1. J gave up 8 bases and V 7 bases, and 5 bases lay outside the gene matches. The CDR3 runs to 13 residues. The V gene's germline CDR1 is ENHRY and CDR2 SYGVKD. Here the CDR3 DNA reads TGTGCCATCAATAGGGGGCGCGATTCACCCCTCCACTTT. Translated, it gives CAINRGRDSPLHF.

This sequence joins TRBV5-6 and TRBJ1-3, with D unclear. This CDR3 has 11 residues. The V end was cut by 7 bases, the J end by 5 bases, with 7 bases between. CDR1 and CDR2 from the germline V gene are SGHDT and YYEEEE. This chain's CDR3 is CASGRRNTIYF. The CDR3 DNA is TGTGCCAGCGGCAGGAGAAACACCATATATTTT. Filled out from reference TRBV5-6 and TRBJ1-3, the complete variable domain reads DAGVTQSPTHLIKTRGQQVTLRCSPKSGHDTVSWYQQALGQGPQFIFQYYEEEERQRGNFPDRFSGHQFPNYSSELNVNALLLGDSALYLCASGRRNTIYFGEGSWLTVV.